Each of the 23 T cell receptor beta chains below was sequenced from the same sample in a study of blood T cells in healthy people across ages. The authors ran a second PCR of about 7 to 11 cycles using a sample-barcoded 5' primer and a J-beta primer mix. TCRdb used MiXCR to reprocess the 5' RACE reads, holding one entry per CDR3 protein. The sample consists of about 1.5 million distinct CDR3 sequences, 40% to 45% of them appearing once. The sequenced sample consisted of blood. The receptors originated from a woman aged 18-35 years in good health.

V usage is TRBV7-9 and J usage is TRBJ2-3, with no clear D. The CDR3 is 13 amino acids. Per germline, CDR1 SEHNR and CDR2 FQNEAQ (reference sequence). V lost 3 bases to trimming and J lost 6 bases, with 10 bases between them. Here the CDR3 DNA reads TGTGCCAGCAGCTTCCTCCCGGGTGATACGCAGTATTTT. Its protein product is CASSFLPGDTQYF.

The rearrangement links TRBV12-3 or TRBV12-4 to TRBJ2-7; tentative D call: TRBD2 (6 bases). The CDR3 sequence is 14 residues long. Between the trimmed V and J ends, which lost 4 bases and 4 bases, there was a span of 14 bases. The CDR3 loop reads CASSSAGSLYEQYF. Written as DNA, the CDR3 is TGTGCCAGCAGTTCGGCGGGATCACTATACGAGCAGTACTTC.

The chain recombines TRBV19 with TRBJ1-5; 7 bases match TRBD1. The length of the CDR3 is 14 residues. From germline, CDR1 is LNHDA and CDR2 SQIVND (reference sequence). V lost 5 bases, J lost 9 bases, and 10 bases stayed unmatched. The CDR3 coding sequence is TGTGCCAGTAGTCCCGGGACAGTAAGTAGGCCCCAGCATTTT. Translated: CASSPGTVSRPQHF.

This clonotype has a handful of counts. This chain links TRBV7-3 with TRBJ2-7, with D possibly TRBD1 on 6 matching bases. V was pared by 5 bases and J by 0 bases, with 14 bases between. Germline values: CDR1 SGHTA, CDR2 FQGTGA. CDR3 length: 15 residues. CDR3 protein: CASSRFGTNSYEQYF. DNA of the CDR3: TGTGCCAGCAGCCGATTCGGGACAAACTCCTACGAGCAGTACTTC.

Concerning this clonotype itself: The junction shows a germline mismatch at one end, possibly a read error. The CDR3 region is CVSSPPGQGSYEQYF. The DNA of the CDR3 is TGCGTCAGCAGCCCACCGGGACAGGGTTCCTACGAGCAGTACTTC. This chain uses TRBV4-1 with TRBJ2-7; 9 nucleotides align to TRBD1. There are 15 residues in the CDR3. Germline V lookup: CDR1 MGHRA, CDR2 YSYEKL.

CDR3 bases: TGCAGCGTCCCCCATGACAGGGTTGGATATGGCTACACCTTC. It yields the protein CSVPHDRVGYGYTF. The rearrangement joins TRBV29-1 to TRBJ1-2, with 7 nucleotides matching TRBD1. CDR3 length: 14 residues. The germline V gene encodes CDR1 SQVTM and CDR2 ANQGSEA. J was trimmed by 5 bases and V by 6 bases; bases with no gene match: 12.

The CDR3 DNA follows: TGTGCCAGCAGCGTAGCCGGGACCCAGGGGTACGAGCAGTACTTC. Protein: CASSVAGTQGYEQYF. The V gene is TRBV9, the J gene TRBJ2-7, with D possibly TRBD1 on 6 matching bases. Germline CDR1 SGDLS, CDR2 YYNGEE. V lost 0 bases and J lost 4, with 14 bases in between. The CDR3 loop spans 15 amino acids.

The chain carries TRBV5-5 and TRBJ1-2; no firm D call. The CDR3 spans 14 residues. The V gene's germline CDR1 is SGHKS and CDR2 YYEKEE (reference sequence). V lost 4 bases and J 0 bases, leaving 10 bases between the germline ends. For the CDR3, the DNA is TGTGCCAGCAGCCCAGGCGTAGCTAACTATGGCTACACCTTC. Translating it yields CASSPGVANYGYTF.

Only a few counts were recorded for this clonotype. CDR3 in DNA: TGCAGCGTGTCCCCCTGGGAGCTAAGTGCTAGCACAGATACGCAGTATTTT. Protein: CSVSPWELSASTDTQYF. The V and J genes are TRBV29-1 and TRBJ2-3; weak D call: TRBD2 (5 bases). Between the trimmed V and J ends, which lost 6 bases and 0 bases, there was a span of 22 bases. The germline CDR1 and CDR2 sequences are SQVTM and ANQGSEA. There are 17 residues in the CDR3.

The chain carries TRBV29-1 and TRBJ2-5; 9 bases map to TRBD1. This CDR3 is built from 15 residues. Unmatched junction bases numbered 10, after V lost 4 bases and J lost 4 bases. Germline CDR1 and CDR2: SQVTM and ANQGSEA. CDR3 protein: CSVVGTGMNPETQYF. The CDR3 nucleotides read TGCAGCGTTGTAGGGACAGGGATGAATCCAGAGACCCAGTACTTC.

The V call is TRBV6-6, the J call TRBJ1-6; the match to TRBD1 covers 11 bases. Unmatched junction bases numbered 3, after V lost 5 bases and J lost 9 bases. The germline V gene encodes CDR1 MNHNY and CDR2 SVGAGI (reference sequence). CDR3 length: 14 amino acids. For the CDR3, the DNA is TGTGCCAGCAGTGCCGGGACAGGGGGTTCACCCCTCCACTTT. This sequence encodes CASSAGTGGSPLHF.

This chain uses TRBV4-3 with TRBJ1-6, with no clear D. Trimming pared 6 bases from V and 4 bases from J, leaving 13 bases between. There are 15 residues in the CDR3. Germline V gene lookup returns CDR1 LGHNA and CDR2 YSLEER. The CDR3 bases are TGCGCCAGCAGTTTCGGACTGGAATATAATTCACCCCTCCACTTT. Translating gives CASSFGLEYNSPLHF.

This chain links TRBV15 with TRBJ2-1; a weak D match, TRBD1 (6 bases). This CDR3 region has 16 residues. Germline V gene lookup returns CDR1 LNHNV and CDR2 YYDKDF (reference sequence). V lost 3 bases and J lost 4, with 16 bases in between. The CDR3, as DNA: TGTGCCACCAGCAGGCGAAGACAGGCCTCTTACAATGAGCAGTTCTTC. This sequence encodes CATSRRRQASYNEQFF.

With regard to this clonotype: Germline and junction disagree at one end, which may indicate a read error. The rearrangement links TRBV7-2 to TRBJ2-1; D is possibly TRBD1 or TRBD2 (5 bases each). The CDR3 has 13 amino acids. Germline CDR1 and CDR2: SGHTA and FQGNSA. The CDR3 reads CASSSRGYTEQFF. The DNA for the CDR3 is TGTGCCAGCAGCTCCCGGGGCTACACTGAGCAGTTCTTC.

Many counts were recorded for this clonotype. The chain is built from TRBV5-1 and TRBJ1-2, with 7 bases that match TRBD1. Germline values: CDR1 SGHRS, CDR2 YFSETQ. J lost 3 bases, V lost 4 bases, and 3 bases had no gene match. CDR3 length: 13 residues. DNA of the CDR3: TGCGCCAGCAGCGATCAGGGGGACTATGGCTACACCTTC. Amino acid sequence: CASSDQGDYGYTF.

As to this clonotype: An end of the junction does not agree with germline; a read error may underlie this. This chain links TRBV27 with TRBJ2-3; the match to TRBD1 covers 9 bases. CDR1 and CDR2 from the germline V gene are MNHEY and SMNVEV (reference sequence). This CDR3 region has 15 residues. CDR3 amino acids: CATGDREHSTDAQYF. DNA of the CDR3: TGTGCCACCGGGGACAGGGAGCACAGCACAGATGCGCAGTATTTT.

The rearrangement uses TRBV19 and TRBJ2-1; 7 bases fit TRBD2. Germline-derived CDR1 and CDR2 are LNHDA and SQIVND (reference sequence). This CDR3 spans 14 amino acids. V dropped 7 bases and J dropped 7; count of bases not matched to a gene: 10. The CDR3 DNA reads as TGTGCCAGTACTCCAGCGGGAATAAATAATGAGCAGTTCTTC. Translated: CASTPAGINNEQFF.

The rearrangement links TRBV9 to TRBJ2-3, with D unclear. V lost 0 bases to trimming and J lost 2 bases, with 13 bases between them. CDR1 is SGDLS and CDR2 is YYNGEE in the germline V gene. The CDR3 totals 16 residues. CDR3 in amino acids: CASSVGQAPNTDTQYF. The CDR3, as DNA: TGTGCCAGCAGCGTAGGGCAGGCGCCTAACACAGATACGCAGTATTTT. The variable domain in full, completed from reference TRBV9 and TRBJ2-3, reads DSGVTQTPKHLITATGQRVTLRCSPRSGDLSVYWYQQSLDQGLQFLIQYYNGEERAKGNILERFSAQQFPDLHSELNLSSLELGDSALYFCASSVGQAPNTDTQYFGPGTRLTVL.

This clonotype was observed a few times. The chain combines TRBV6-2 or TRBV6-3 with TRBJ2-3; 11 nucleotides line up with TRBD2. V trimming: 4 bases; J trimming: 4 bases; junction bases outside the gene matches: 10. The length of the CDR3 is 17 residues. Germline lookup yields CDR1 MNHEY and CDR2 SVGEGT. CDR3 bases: TGTGCCAGCAGTTCGGGGACTAGCGGAACCCGTCCAGATACGCAGTATTTT. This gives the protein CASSSGTSGTRPDTQYF.

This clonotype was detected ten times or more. The CDR3 sequence is CASTFQGGETEAFF. The CDR3 coding sequence is TGTGCCAGCACCTTCCAGGGAGGGGAAACTGAAGCTTTCTTT. The V gene is TRBV12-3 or TRBV12-4, the J gene TRBJ1-1; D is possibly TRBD1 (5 bases). This CDR3 has 14 residues. Trimming removed 7 bases from V and 5 bases from J, with 17 bases in between.

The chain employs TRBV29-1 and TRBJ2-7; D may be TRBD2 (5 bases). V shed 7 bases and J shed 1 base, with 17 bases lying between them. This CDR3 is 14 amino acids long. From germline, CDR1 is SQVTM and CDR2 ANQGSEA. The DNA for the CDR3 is TGCAGCGCCGTCGTGTTAGCGAATTCCTACGAGCAGTACTTC. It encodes CSAVVLANSYEQYF.

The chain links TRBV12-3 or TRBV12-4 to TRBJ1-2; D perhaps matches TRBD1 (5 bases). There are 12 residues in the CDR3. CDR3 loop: CATSPGTYGYTF. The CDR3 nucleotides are TGTGCTACTTCCCCAGGGACCTATGGCTACACCTTC.

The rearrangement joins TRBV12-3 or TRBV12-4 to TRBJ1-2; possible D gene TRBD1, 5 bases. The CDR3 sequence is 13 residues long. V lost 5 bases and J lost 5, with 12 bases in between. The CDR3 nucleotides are TGTGCCAGCAGTCGGGGGGATACATATGGCTACACCTTC. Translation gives CASSRGDTYGYTF.